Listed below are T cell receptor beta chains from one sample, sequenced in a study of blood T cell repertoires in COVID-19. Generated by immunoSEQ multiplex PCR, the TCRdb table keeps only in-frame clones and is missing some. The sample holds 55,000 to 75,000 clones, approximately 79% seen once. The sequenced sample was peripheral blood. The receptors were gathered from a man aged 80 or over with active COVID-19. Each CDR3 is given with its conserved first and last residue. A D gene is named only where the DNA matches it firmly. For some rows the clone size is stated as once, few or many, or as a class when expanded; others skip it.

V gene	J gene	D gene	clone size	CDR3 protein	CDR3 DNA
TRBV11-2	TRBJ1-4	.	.	CASSRPWAGTTNEKLFF	TGTGCCAGCAGCAGACCTTGGGCGGGGACAACTAATGAAAAACTGTTTTTT
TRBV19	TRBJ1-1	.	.	CASSMASANTEAFF	TGTGCCAGTAGTATGGCTAGCGCGAACACTGAAGCTTTCTTT
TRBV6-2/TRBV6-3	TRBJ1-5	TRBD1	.	CASSPTGGNQPQHF	TGTGCCAGCAGCCCGACAGGGGGCAATCAGCCCCAGCATTTT
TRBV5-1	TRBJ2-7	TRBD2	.	CASSLGTGTRAYEQYF	TGCGCCAGCAGCTTGGGGACCGGGACTAGAGCCTACGAGCAGTACTTC
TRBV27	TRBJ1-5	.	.	CASSKQGMQPQHF	TGTGCCAGCAGCAAACAGGGAATGCAGCCCCAGCATTTT
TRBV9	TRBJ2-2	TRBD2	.	CASSVAPSGSAGELFF	TGTGCCAGCAGCGTAGCTCCTAGCGGGAGTGCGGGGGAGCTGTTTTTT
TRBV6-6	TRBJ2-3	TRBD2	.	CASSRASGSVGDTQYF	TGTGCCAGCAGTCGGGCTAGCGGGAGTGTTGGAGATACGCAGTATTTT
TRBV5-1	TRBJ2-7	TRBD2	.	CASHPGTSGGRSYEQYF	TGCGCCAGCCACCCCGGGACTAGCGGGGGGCGCTCCTACGAGCAGTACTTC
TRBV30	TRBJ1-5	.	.	CAWSVPNGPQHF	TGTGCCTGGAGTGTACCTAACGGGCCCCAGCATTTT
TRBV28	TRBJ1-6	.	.	CASSGIISHSPLHF	TGTGCCAGTTCAGGGATTATCAGTCATTCACCCCTCCACTTT
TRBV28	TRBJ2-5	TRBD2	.	CATTLGSGMGETQYF	TGTGCCACCACCTTGGGAAGCGGGATGGGAGAGACCCAGTACTTC
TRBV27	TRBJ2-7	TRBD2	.	CASSLKAGEGYEQYF	TGTGCCAGCAGTTTAAAGGCGGGAGAAGGCTACGAGCAGTACTTC
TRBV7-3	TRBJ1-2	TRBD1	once	CASSRNGQGNYGYTF	TGTGCCAGCAGCCGAAATGGACAGGGCAACTATGGCTACACCTTC
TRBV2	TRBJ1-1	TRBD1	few	CASSLRTGQAFF	TGTGCCAGCAGTCTCAGGACAGGGCAAGCTTTCTTT
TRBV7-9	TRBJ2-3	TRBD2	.	CASSLGVAGARTDTQYF	TGTGCCAGCAGCTTAGGGGTAGCGGGGGCCCGCACAGATACGCAGTATTTT
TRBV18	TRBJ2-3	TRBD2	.	CASSTSFSTDTQYF	TGTGCCAGCTCGACTAGCTTTAGCACAGATACGCAGTATTTT
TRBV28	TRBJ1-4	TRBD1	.	CAIEGQIREKLFF	TGTGCCATCGAGGGACAGATACGTGAAAAACTGTTTTTT
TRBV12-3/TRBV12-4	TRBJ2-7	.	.	CASSAGRYEQYF	TGTGCCAGCAGTGCCGGGAGATACGAGCAGTACTTC
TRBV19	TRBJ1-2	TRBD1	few	CASTLQPRTGNYGYTF	TGTGCCAGTACCCTCCAGCCCCGGACAGGAAATTATGGCTACACCTTC
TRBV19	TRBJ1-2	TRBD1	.	CASKSRDRGPGYTF	TGTGCCAGTAAGAGTAGGGACAGGGGGCCTGGCTACACCTTC
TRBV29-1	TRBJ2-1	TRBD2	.	CSVAGTSGNLNEQFF	TGCAGCGTTGCCGGGACTAGCGGGAATCTCAATGAGCAGTTCTTC
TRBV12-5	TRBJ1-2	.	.	CASTSPAGNGYTF	TGTGCTAGTACCTCCCCTGCAGGGAATGGCTACACCTTC
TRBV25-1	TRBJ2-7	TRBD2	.	CASSNTAGASQYF	TGTGCCAGCAGTAATACAGCGGGAGCCTCTCAGTACTTC
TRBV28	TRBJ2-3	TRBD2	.	CASIAGGPTDTQYF	TGTGCCAGCATAGCGGGAGGGCCTACAGATACGCAGTATTTT
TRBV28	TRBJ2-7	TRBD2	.	CASIPTSGSFYEQYF	TGTGCCAGCATTCCCACTAGCGGGAGTTTCTACGAGCAGTACTTC